The entry that follows covers one T cell receptor beta chain sequence. Its antigen is unknown. The sample comes from a study of identical twins. Study-wide results and caveats: Memory repertoires showed no such pattern, whereas abundant cord blood beta clonotypes carried fewer insertions. Excess sharing between twins was weaker in beta out-of-frame sequences.

Every one of the donors was a healthy Caucasian. One entry per CDR3 protein, called by TCRdb with MiXCR from the 5' RACE reads. The table lists around 450,000 distinct CDR3 sequences, 11% to 15% of them singletons. The germline gives CDR1 MDHEN, CDR2 SYDVKM. Trimming took off 4 bases at V and 10 bases at J, with 10 bases between the two ends. The CDR3 runs to 12 residues. These same data were also listed under a study on yellow fever vaccine responses in identical twins. Per that study: Twins' T cell vaccine responses reportedly looked partly convergent, partly personalized.

Material for sequencing was CD4+ T cells sorted from blood. This chain joins TRBV28 and TRBJ1-4; D not resolved. The receptor was isolated from a woman younger than 35 in good health. The CDR3 loop is CASSSPNGKLFF. CDR3 DNA: TGTGCCAGCAGTTCCCCTAACGGAAAACTGTTTTTT.